A selection of T cell receptor beta chains follows, all from one sample in a study of cytomegalovirus exposure and HLA in healthy donors. Sequencing used immunoSEQ multiplex PCR; TCRdb keeps in-frame clones, though not all of them. The sample holds about 77,000 clones, 75% to 80% seen once. The sequenced sample was PBMCs. Receptors were obtained from a man in his forties in good health and CMV-seronegative. Each CDR3 is given with its conserved first and last residue. A D gene is named only where the DNA matches it firmly. Expanded clones are given a class, and other clones once, few, many or no size at all.

>TRBJ2-7|TRBV6-5|.|TRBD2
TGTGCCAGCAGTTACTCGAGCGGGGACGAGCAGTACTTC
CASSYSSGDEQYF
>TRBJ2-7|TRBV10-1|once|TRBD2
TGCGCCAGCAGTGAGACCGGGGGGGCCGTTCCCGAGCAGTACTTC
CASSETGGAVPEQYF
>TRBJ1-5|TRBV2|once|.
TGTGCCAGCCTTACCCTACCGGGGCAGCCCCAGCATTTT
CASLTLPGQPQHF
>TRBJ1-5|TRBV5-1|.|TRBD1
TGCGCCAGCAGCTTGACAGGGGACACCACACAGCCCCAGCATTTT
CASSLTGDTTQPQHF
>TRBJ2-1|TRBV25-1|.|.
TGTGCCAGCAGTGACCCGTCGGGTGACAATGAGCAGTTCTTC
CASSDPSGDNEQFF
>TRBJ1-3|TRBV2|.|.
.
CAGGGSTVDTIYFGSTVDTIYF
>TRBJ1-4|TRBV5-1|.|.
TGCGCCAGCAGCCTGGACACGGAGGATGAAAAACTGTTTTTT
CASSLDTEDEKLFF
>TRBJ1-1|TRBV15|.|TRBD1
TGTGCCACCAGCAGGGAAGGGACAGGAGCGTCCTGGAACACTGAAGCTTTCTTT
CATSREGTGASWNTEAFF
>TRBJ1-1|TRBV7-6|.|TRBD1
TGTGCCAGCAGCCCTGGGACAGCGTCAAAGAACACTGAAGCTTTCTTT
CASSPGTASKNTEAFF
>TRBJ2-5|TRBV7-3|.|.
TGTGCCAGCAGCTTAATCTACAGTGAGGAGACCCAGTACTTC
CASSLIYSEETQYF
>TRBJ2-3|TRBV29-1|.|.
TGCAGCGTCCCCGTCCCGGGCCGGGGTACAGATACGCAGTATTTT
CSVPVPGRGTDTQYF
>TRBJ1-1|TRBV4-1|few|.
TGCGCCAGCAGCCAAGATTCCAAGTCTCCAGGGAACACTGAAGCTTTCTTT
CASSQDSKSPGNTEAFF
>TRBJ2-7|TRBV9|.|.
TGTGCCAGCAGCCCACGACGGAGGGACTACGAGCAGTACTTC
CASSPRRRDYEQYF
>TRBJ2-5|TRBV5-1|few|TRBD2
TGCGCCAGCAGCTTGTCGGGGGGACAAGAGACCCAGTACTTC
CASSLSGGQETQYF
>TRBJ2-5|TRBV11-2|.|TRBD1
TGTGCCAGCAGCTTAGGTAGTAGGGGGCCCGAGACCCAGTACTTC
CASSLGSRGPETQYF
>TRBJ1-5|TRBV6-6|.|TRBD1
TGTGCCAGCTGCTTATTCCAGGGGGGCAATCAGCCCCAGCATTTT
CASCLFQGGNQPQHF
>TRBJ2-1|TRBV6-4|.|.
TGTGCCAGCAGTGAGGCTGCGGGGACTTACAATGAGCAGTTCTTC
CASSEAAGTYNEQFF
>TRBJ1-6|TRBV5-4|.|.
TGTGCCAGCAGCGCGCAGGACTCGAATAATTCACCCCTCCACTTT
CASSAQDSNNSPLHF
>TRBJ2-1|TRBV29-1|.|.
TGCAGCGTGCTGTCTCTACCGCGCTACAATGAGCAGTTCTTC
CSVLSLPRYNEQFF
>TRBJ1-4|TRBV5-1|.|.
TGCGCCAGCAGCTTGGACGGGGGGTTCGTGGGAACTAATGAAAAACTGTTTTTT
CASSLDGGFVGTNEKLFF
>TRBJ1-2|TRBV7-9|.|.
TGTGCCAGCAGCCGCACAGGGAGCTATGGCTACACCTTC
CASSRTGSYGYTF
>TRBJ1-5|TRBV9|.|.
TGTGCCAGCAGCTCGCTAGGGGCCTATAGCAATCAGCCCCAGCATTTT
CASSSLGAYSNQPQHF
>TRBJ1-5|TRBV6-4|.|TRBD1
TGTGCCAGCAGTGACTGGACAGGGGAGGCTCAGCCCCAGCATTTT
CASSDWTGEAQPQHF
>TRBJ1-5|TRBV6-1|few|TRBD1
TGTGCCAGCAGTTGGGACAGGAACCAGCCCCAGCATTTT
CASSWDRNQPQHF